This TCR beta chain was recorded in a study of CD8 T cells in Susac syndrome (dated by TCRdb to between 2017 and 2020). At the level of the whole study: The study used repertoire sequencing to test whether antigen drove CD8+ T cell activation and differentiation in Susac syndrome. Points the paper makes about the study in general: The number of individuals in the TCR sequencing and HLA analysis was acknowledged as relatively small.

Its CDR3 holds 14 amino acids, cysteine through phenylalanine. The read is trimmed to its CDR3 DNA, 42 bases read in frame from base 1. V gives up 6 bases and J gives up 1 base, and the segment between their germline ends measures 10 bases. CDR1 MNHEY and CDR2 SVGAGI were looked up in the germline V gene. High-throughput TCR beta sequencing profiled peripheral blood CD8+ and CD4+ T cells from healthy donors, Susac syndrome patients and multiple sclerosis patients. Healthy donors were age- and sex-matched controls. CD8+ TEMRA cells were enriched by FACS, while bulk CD8+ and CD4+ T cells were purified by magnetic negative isolation. Blood was drawn into EDTA tubes, processed within 24 hours, and PBMCs were isolated by density gradient centrifugation. PBMCs intended for TCR sequencing were cryopreserved in liquid nitrogen and thawed later in a water bath at 37 degrees C. Purity of sorted or isolated CD4+, CD8+ and CD8+ TEMRA cells was at least 90%.

Comments on this clonotype: Its specific antigen is unknown. No base-level quality is on record; no much larger clone is a single base apart.

RNA was extracted with the RNeasy kit and about 0.5 to 1 ug was reverse transcribed using random hexamers. The immunoSEQ multiplex PCR assay, covering 54 Vbeta and 13 Jbeta segments, was used to amplify TCR beta CDR3 regions. To correct PCR amplification bias, a synthetic template baseline was used for both primer optimization and computational correction. The original pipeline was this. Reads were annotated to V, D and J genes according to IMGT and were analyzed with immunoSEQ Analyzer, with only productive sequences retained. To calculate clonality, Shannon entropy was normalized by log2 of the number of productive unique sequences and then subtracted from one. For each patient and control, public and private clones were evaluated among the 100 most prevalent clones. Clones were defined as Susac-specific if absent from the healthy and MS cohorts, from 900 to 1,300 published viral clones and from other ImmuneACCESS disease sequences. The public reads were reanalyzed by TCRdb: fastp trimming at Q25, MiXCR alignment, in-frame beta chains only. Rows merge per CDR3 protein into single entries with the most common DNA and genes. The V and J calls shown here were made by TCRdb, not taken from the authors' results. The sample table contains 150,000 to 200,000 distinct CDR3 sequences; only one count was recorded for just over 90% of them. Around 0.075% of the sample lies in the top ten.

The sequence was obtained from a human donor in good health. Sequenced sample: CD4+ T cells from PBMCs. The sequence joins TRBV6-5 to TRBJ1-3; the D segment cannot be called with confidence. In nucleotide form, the sequence is TGTGCCAGCAGGACACAGATTTCTGGAAACACCATATATTTT. Translated, it gives CASRTQISGNTIYF.